This T cell receptor beta chain emerged from a study of blood T cell repertoires in COVID-19. About the study: There were acute and convalescent COVID-19 samples, and they came from the United States, Italy and Spain. PBMCs, B-cell-depleted T cells, or T cells provided the cDNA or gDNA that made up the material.

The germline V and J ends were trimmed by 0 bases and 0 bases, with 9 bases remaining between them. The germline V gene encodes CDR1 MNHEY and CDR2 SVGAGI. The CDR3 has 15 residues. In the authors' methods: Nucleated cell number was recorded as an estimate derived from reference gene primer amplification. TCRdb keeps only in-frame clones here, not all; method: immunoSEQ multiplex PCR. V, J and clone size are taken as reported in that table, and D and trimming were inferred from the DNA itself. The table has about 110,000 clones, 90% to 95% seen once. This chain joins TRBV6-5 and TRBJ2-7, with a weak D call TRBD1 (6 bases). The sequence was obtained from a woman aged 30 to 39 with acute or convalescent COVID-19. Sequenced sample: peripheral blood. Here the CDR3 reads CASSYSTGYSYEQYF. In nucleotides, the CDR3 is TGTGCCAGCAGTTACTCTACAGGGTACTCCTACGAGCAGTACTTC.